The sequence of this TCR beta chain was determined in a study of T-cell memory formation after mild COVID-19. Notes on the study in general: The finding that pre-infection memory included some responding clones suggested that cross-reactive memory joined. CD8+ contracting clones occupied EMRA, while CD4+ ones occupied mainly CM and EM.

As for this clonotype: As yet, its antigen is unknown.

Constant-segment-primed 5'RACE gave TCR alpha and TCR beta cDNA libraries with sample barcodes and UMIs. In TCRdb, the 5' RACE reads were re-called with MiXCR into one record per CDR3 protein. The sample lists roughly 480,000 distinct CDR3 sequences, 20% to 30% occurring once. The CDR3 has 14 residues. The J segment lost 13 bases and the V segment lost 1 base, leaving 10 bases of the junction unmatched. The sequence derives from an adult woman who had mild COVID-19 (a few samples of this study predate the infection). Cell type and time point are not known. The chain joins TRBV12-3 or TRBV12-4 to TRBJ2-4; 7 nucleotides agree with TRBD2. Sample: PBMCs or a T cell subset sorted from them (not recorded which). The CDR3, as DNA: TGTGCCAGCAGTTTAGGGTATGGGGGAGGGAGCCAGTACTTC. This codes for CASSLGYGGGSQYF.